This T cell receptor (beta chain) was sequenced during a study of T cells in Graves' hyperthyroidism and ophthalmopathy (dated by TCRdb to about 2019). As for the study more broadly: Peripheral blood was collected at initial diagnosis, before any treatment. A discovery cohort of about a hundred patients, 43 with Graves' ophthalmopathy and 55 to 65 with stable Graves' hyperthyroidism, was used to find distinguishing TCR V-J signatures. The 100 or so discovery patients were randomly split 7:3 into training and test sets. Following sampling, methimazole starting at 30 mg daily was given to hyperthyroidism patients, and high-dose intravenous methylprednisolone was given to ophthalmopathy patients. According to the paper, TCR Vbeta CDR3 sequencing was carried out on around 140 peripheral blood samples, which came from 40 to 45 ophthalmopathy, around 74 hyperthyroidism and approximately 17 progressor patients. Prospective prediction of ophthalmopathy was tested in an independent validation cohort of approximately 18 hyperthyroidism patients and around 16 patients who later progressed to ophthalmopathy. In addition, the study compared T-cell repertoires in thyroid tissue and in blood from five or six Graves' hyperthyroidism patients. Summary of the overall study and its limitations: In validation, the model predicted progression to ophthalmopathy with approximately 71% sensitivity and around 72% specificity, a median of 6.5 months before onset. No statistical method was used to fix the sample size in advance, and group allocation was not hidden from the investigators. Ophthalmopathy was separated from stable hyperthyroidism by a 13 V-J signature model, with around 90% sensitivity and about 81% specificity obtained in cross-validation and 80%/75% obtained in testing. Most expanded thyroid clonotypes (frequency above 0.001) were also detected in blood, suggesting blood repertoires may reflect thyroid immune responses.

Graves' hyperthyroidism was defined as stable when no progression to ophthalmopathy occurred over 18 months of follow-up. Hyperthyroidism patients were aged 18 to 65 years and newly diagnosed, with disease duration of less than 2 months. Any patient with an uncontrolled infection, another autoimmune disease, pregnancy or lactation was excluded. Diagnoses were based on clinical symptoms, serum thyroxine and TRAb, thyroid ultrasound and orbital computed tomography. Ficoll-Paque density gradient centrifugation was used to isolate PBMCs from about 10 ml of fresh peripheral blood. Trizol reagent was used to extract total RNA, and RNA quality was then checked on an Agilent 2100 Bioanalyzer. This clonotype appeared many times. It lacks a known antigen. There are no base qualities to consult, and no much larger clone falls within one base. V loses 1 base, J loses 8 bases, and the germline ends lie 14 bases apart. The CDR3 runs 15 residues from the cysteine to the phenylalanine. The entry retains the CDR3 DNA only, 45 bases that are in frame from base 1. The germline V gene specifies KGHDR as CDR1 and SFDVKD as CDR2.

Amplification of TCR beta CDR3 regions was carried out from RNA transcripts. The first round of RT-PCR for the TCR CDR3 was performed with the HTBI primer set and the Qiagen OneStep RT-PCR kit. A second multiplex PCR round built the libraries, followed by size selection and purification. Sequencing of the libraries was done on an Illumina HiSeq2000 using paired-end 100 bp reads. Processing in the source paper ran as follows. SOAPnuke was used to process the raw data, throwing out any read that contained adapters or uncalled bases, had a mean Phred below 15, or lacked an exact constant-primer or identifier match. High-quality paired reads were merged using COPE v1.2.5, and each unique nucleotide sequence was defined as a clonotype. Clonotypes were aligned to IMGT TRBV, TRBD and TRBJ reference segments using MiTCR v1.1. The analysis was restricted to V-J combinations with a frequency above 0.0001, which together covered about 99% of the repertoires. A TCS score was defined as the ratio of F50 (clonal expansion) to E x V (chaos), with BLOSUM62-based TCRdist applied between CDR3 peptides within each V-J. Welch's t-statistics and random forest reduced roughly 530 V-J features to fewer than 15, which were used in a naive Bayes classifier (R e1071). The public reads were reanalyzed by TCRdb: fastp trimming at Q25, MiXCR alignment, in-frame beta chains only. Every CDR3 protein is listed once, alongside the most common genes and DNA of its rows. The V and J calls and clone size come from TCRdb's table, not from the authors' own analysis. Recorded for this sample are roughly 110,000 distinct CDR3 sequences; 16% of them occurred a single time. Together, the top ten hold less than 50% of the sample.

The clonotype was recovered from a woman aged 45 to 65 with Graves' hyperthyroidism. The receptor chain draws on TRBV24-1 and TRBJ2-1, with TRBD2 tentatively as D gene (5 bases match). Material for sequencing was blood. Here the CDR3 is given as CATSDFGPSHDEQFF. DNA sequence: TGTGCCACCAGTGATTTTGGCCCTAGCCACGATGAGCAGTTCTTC.